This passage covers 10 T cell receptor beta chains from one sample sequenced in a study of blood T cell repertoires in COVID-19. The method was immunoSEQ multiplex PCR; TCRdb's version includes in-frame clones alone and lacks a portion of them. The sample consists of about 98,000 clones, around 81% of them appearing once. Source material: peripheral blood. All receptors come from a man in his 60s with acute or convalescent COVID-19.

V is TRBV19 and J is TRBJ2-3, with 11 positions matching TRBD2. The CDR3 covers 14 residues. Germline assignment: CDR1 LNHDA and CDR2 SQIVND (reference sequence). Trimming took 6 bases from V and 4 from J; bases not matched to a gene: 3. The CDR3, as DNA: TGTGCCAGTAGCATGGGACTAGCGGCAGATACGCAGTATTTT. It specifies CASSMGLAADTQYF.

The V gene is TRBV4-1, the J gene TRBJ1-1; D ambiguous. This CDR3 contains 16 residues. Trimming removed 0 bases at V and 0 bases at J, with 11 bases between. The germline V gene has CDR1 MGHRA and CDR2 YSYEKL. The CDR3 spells CASSQDIQIMNTEAFF. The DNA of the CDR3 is TGCGCCAGCAGCCAAGATATACAGATCATGAACACTGAAGCTTTCTTT.

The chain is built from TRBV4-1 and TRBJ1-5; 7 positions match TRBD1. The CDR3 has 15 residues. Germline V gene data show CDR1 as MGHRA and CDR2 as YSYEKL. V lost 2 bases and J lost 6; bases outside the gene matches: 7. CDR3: CASSQSHQGGQPQHF. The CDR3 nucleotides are TGCGCCAGCAGCCAATCTCATCAGGGGGGTCAGCCCCAGCATTTT.

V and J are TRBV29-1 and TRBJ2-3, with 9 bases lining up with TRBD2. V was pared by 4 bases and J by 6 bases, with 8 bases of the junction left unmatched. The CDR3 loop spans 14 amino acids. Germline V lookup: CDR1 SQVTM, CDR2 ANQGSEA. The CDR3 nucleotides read TGCAGCGTTGGGCTAGCGGGACTCAGGGATACGCAGTATTTT. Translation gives CSVGLAGLRDTQYF.

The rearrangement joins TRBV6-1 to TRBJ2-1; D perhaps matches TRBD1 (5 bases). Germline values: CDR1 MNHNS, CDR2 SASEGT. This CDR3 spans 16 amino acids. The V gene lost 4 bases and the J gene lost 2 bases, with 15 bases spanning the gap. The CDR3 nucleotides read TGTGCCAGCAGTGGAACACAGGTTAGGGCCTACAATGAGCAGTTCTTC. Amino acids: CASSGTQVRAYNEQFF.

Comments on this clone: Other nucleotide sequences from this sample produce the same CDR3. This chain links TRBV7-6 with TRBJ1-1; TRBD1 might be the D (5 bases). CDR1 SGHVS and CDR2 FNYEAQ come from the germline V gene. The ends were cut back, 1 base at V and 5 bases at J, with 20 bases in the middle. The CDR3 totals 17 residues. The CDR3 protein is CASSLDGMGQGRTEAFF. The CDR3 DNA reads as TGTGCCAGCAGCTTAGATGGGATGGGGCAGGGAAGGACTGAAGCTTTCTTT.

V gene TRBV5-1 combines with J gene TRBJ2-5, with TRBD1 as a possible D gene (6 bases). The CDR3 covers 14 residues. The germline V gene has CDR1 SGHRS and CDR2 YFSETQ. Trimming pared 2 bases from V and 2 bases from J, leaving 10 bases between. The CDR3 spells CASSFGQIQETQYF. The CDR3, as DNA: TGCGCCAGCAGCTTCGGACAGATACAAGAGACCCAGTACTTC.

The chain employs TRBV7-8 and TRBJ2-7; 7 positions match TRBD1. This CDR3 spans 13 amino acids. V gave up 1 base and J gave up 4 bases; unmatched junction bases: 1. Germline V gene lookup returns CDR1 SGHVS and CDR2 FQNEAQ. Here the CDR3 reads CASSLGDRYEQYV. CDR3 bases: TGTGCCAGCAGCTTAGGGGACAGATACGAGCAGTACGTC.

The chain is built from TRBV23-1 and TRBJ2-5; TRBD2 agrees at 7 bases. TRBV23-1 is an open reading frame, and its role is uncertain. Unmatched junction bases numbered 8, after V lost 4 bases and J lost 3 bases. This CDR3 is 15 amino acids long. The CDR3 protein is CASSRRAGEEETQYF. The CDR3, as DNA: TGCGCCAGCAGTCGGAGGGCGGGAGAAGAAGAGACCCAGTACTTC.

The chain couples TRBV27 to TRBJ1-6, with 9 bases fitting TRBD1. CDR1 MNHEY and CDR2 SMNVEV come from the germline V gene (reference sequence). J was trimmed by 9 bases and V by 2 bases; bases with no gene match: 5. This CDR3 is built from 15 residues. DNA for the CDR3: TGTGCCAGCAGTTTAGAAGACAGGGGGACTTCACCCCTCCACTTT. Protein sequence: CASSLEDRGTSPLHF.